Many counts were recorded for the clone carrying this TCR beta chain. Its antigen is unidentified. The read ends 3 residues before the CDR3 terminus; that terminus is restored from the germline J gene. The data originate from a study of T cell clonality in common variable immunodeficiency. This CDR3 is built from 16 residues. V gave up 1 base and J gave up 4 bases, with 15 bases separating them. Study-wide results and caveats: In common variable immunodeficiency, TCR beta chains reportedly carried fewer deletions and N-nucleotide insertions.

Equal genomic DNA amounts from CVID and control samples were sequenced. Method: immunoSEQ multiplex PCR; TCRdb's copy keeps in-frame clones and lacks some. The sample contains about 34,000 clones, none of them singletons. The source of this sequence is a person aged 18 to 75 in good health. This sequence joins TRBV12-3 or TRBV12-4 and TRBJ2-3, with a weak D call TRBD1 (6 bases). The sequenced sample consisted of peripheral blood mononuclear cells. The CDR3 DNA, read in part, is TGTGCCAGCAGTTTAGATATAATGGACAGCGCAGATACG. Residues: CASSLDIMDSADT. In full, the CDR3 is CASSLDIMDSADTQYF.